These 15 T cell receptor beta chains were all obtained from the same sample, sequenced in a study of T cell responses to AZD1222 COVID-19 vaccine. Clones were sequenced by immunoSEQ multiplex PCR, and TCRdb holds only the in-frame ones, with some missing. The sample yields approximately 150,000 clones, around 84% seen once. The sample was peripheral blood, taken 28 days after the second AZD1222 dose. The receptors stem from an adult who received the AZD1222 COVID-19 vaccine.

This clone has just a few counts. The rearrangement links TRBV6-5 to TRBJ2-7; TRBD1 aligns across 7 bases. Germline trimming cut 5 bases from V and 5 bases from J; bases unmatched to any gene: 6. CDR3 length: 13 amino acids. The germline CDR1 and CDR2 sequences are MNHEY and SVGAGI. The CDR3 protein is CASSPQGQHEQYF. The CDR3 coding sequence is TGTGCCAGCAGTCCACAGGGGCAGCACGAGCAGTACTTC.

V gene TRBV21-1 combines with J gene TRBJ1-1. TRBV21-1 is flagged as a pseudogene. The CDR3 runs 13 residues. This CDR3 is CASSKEGGEGAFF. The CDR3 nucleotides read TGTGCCAGCAGCAAAGAGGGAGGGGAAGGGGCTTTCTTT.

CDR3 region: CASSYIKSYGYTF. CDR3 nucleotides: TGTGCCAGCAGTTACATAAAGTCTTATGGCTACACCTTC. The V gene is TRBV6-5, the J gene TRBJ1-2; D is undetermined. V dropped 2 bases and J dropped 5 bases, with 9 bases sitting between them. CDR3 length: 13 amino acids. Per the germline V gene, CDR1 is MNHEY and CDR2 is SVGAGI.

This clone turned up a few times. The rearrangement uses TRBV2 and TRBJ1-3, with a possible D match to TRBD1 (6 bases). Germline loops: CDR1 SNHLY, CDR2 FYNNEI. Between the trimmed V and J ends, which lost 1 base and 1 base, there was a span of 11 bases. This CDR3 is 16 amino acids long. DNA for the CDR3: TGTGCCAGCAGTGAAGACAGGGTTACTTCTGGAAACACCATATATTTT. This codes for CASSEDRVTSGNTIYF.

About this clone itself: In the same sample, other DNA sequences code for this CDR3. The chain employs TRBV28 and TRBJ1-1, with a tentative D call TRBD1 (6 bases). CDR3 length: 15 residues. Per germline, CDR1 MDHEN and CDR2 SYDVKM. The V gene lost 2 bases and the J gene lost 1 base, with 11 bases spanning the gap. The CDR3 nucleotides read TGTGCCAGCAGTTTAGGGGGGGCAGCGAACACTGAAGCTTTCTTT. It encodes CASSLGGAANTEAFF.

As regards this clone: The sample contains more than one DNA sequence encoding this CDR3. The chain couples TRBV7-9 to TRBJ1-5, with unresolved D. The CDR3 length is 12 residues. V lost 1 base and J lost 7, with 5 bases in between. Per germline, CDR1 SEHNR and CDR2 FQNEAQ (reference sequence). Here the CDR3 reads CASSLGTQPQHF. CDR3 nucleotides: TGTGCCAGCAGCTTAGGGACCCAGCCCCAGCATTTT. The full variable domain, with the rest looked up from reference TRBV7-9 and TRBJ1-5, is DTGVSQNPRHKITKRGQNVTFRCDPISEHNRLYWYRQTLGQGPEFLTYFQNEAQLEKSRLLSDRFSAERPKGSFSTLEIQRTEQGDSAMYLCASSLGTQPQHFGDGTRLSIL.

This clone was recorded a few times. The chain recombines TRBV3-1 (or the pseudogene TRBV3-2) with TRBJ2-1; tentatively, D is TRBD2 (6 bases). The CDR3 is 13 amino acids. Germline-derived CDR1 and CDR2 are LGHDT and YNNKEL (reference sequence). The CDR3, as DNA: TGTGCTTGCGGGGTGAGCTCCTACAATGAGCAGTTCTTC. Its protein is CACGVSSYNEQFF.

CDR3 coding DNA: TGTGCCAGTCGCAAGACTAGCGGGGGCGGGGAGCTGTTTTTT. Its translation is CASRKTSGGGELFF. The chain combines TRBV19 with TRBJ2-2; 12 nucleotides line up with TRBD2. Germline assignment: CDR1 LNHDA and CDR2 SQIVND (reference sequence). V was clipped by 8 bases and J by 7 bases; unmatched bases: 5. The CDR3 covers 14 residues.

The chain joins TRBV4-1 to TRBJ2-1, with 9 bases matching TRBD1. V was clipped by 1 base and J by 3 bases; unmatched bases: 4. CDR1 is MGHRA, CDR2 YSYEKL, per germline. The CDR3 is 16 residues long. CDR3: CASSQGGQGLYNEQFF. CDR3 nucleotides: TGCGCCAGCAGCCAAGGGGGACAGGGCCTCTACAATGAGCAGTTCTTC.

The chain uses TRBV7-6 and TRBJ2-1; 7 positions match TRBD2. J was trimmed by 5 bases and V by 5 bases; bases with no gene match: 12. The CDR3 is 16 residues long. Per the germline V gene, CDR1 is SGHVS and CDR2 is FNYEAQ. The CDR3 region is CASSTEAALADNEQFF. In DNA, the CDR3 is TGTGCCAGCAGCACTGAGGCGGCCCTAGCGGACAATGAGCAGTTCTTC.

The chain carries TRBV30 and TRBJ1-5; TRBD1 is a possible D gene (5 bases). The CDR3 runs 14 residues. The V and J ends lost 4 bases and 2 bases respectively, with 12 bases between them. The germline CDR1 and CDR2 sequences are GTSNPN and SVGIG (reference sequence). The CDR3 DNA sequence: TGTGCCTGGACCGGGGCCTTTGGCAATCAGCCCCAGCATTTT. This codes for CAWTGAFGNQPQHF.

The rearrangement links TRBV7-2 to TRBJ1-1; D remains unclear. The germline V gene encodes CDR1 SGHTA and CDR2 FQGNSA. The CDR3 consists of 12 residues. V lost 5 bases and J 4 bases, leaving 8 bases between the germline ends. CDR3 residues: CASSEGGTEAFF. The DNA for the CDR3 is TGTGCCAGCAGCGAGGGTGGCACTGAAGCTTTCTTT.

The CDR3 loop reads CSVHHGPSGTGELFF. DNA for the CDR3: TGCAGCGTTCACCATGGGCCTTCCGGCACCGGGGAGCTGTTTTTT. The rearrangement uses TRBV29-1 and TRBJ2-2; no clear D gene. The V gene lost 5 bases and the J gene lost 4 bases, with 17 bases spanning the gap. Germline V gene sequence: CDR1 SQVTM, CDR2 ANQGSEA. This CDR3 comprises 15 residues.

The V gene is TRBV6-5, the J gene TRBJ2-1, with 8 bases matching TRBD2. J gave up 9 bases and V 2 bases, and 0 bases lay outside the gene matches. This CDR3 is built from 12 residues. Germline V lookup: CDR1 MNHEY, CDR2 SVGAGI. The CDR3 is CASSYAGGEQFF. The CDR3 nucleotides read TGTGCCAGCAGTTACGCGGGGGGTGAGCAGTTCTTC.

The J gene is TRBJ2-2, the V gene TRBV18; D unresolved. The V end lost 1 base, the J end lost 1 base, and 1 base lay between the germline ends. CDR1 KGHSH and CDR2 LQKENI come from the germline V gene. CDR3 length: 13 amino acids. As DNA, the CDR3 is TGTGCCAGCTCACCACAGAACACCGGGGAGCTGTTTTTT. The encoded protein is CASSPQNTGELFF.